The 11 T cell receptor beta chains below were found in one sample sequenced in a study of T-cell memory formation after mild COVID-19 (dated by TCRdb to the early 2020s). The library was built by means of 5' RACE. Reads for this sample came from an Illumina NovaSeq 6000. TCRdb redid the processing of the public reads, applying fastp at Q25 and MiXCR, and retained in-frame beta chains. Identical CDR3 protein sequences are pooled into one entry, listed with their most common genes and DNA. The sample table holds 470,000 or so distinct CDR3 sequences, of which 20% were seen once. 7.5% to 10% of the sample rests with the top ten. The sample was PBMCs or a T cell subset sorted from them (not recorded which). These TCRs come from an adult woman who had mild COVID-19 (a few samples of this study predate the infection). The sample titles of this study are shuffled in the database, so cell type and time point are left out; the donor was told from shared clones.

CDR3 residues: CASSPRLAGGLVHEQFF. The CDR3 DNA reads TGTGCCAGCAGTCCTAGACTAGCGGGAGGGTTAGTCCATGAGCAGTTCTTC. The chain uses TRBV6-2 or TRBV6-3 and TRBJ2-1, with 14 bases aligning to TRBD2. Germline V CDR1 and CDR2: MNHEY, SVGEGT. The CDR3 spans 17 residues. V lost 5 bases to trimming and J lost 8 bases; unmatched junction nucleotides: 11.

The chain has TRBV7-2 and TRBJ2-5; D is ambiguous. V was clipped by 1 base and J by 2 bases, with 11 bases between them. This CDR3 region has 15 residues. From germline, CDR1 is SGHTA and CDR2 FQGNSA. For the CDR3, the DNA is TGTGCCAGCAGCTTAGTAGTAATAGCTCAAGAGACCCAGTACTTC. Residues: CASSLVVIAQETQYF.

The chain combines TRBV27 with TRBJ2-2, with a possible D match to TRBD1 (7 bases). The CDR3 is 19 amino acids. Trimming cost V 1 base and J 1 base, with 19 bases left between them. Germline V gene lookup returns CDR1 MNHEY and CDR2 SMNVEV (reference sequence). CDR3 bases: TGTGCCAGCAGTTTATACGTGTGGCAGGGGGGCGAGAACACCGGGGAGCTGTTTTTT. It yields the protein CASSLYVWQGGENTGELFF.

The rearrangement joins TRBV13 to TRBJ2-1, with a weak D call TRBD1 (6 bases). Deletions cut 5 bases from V and 3 bases from J, with 14 bases between. The V gene's germline CDR1 is PRHDT and CDR2 FYEKMQ (reference sequence). CDR3 length equals 15 residues. This CDR3 reads CASSLGHPVYNEQFF. For the CDR3, the DNA is TGTGCCAGCAGCCTGGGACACCCGGTCTACAATGAGCAGTTCTTC.

This clonotype appeared a few times. The chain couples TRBV10-3 to TRBJ2-1; TRBD2 matches 8 bases. V shed 3 bases and J 8 bases; nucleotides not matched to a gene: 9. This CDR3 has 15 amino acids. Germline-derived CDR1 and CDR2 are ENHRY and SYGVKD. The CDR3 spells CAISDSGTSNDEQFF. DNA of the CDR3: TGTGCCATCAGTGACTCCGGGACTAGTAACGATGAGCAGTTCTTC.

This chain joins TRBV7-9 and TRBJ2-1, with 7 positions matching TRBD2. Germline V gene sequence: CDR1 SEHNR, CDR2 FQNEAQ (reference sequence). The CDR3 covers 14 residues. V shed 9 bases and J 1 base; nucleotides not matched to a gene: 6. The CDR3 nucleotides read TGTGCCAGTAAGCGGGACCAATCCTACAATGAGCAGTTCTTC. It codes for CASKRDQSYNEQFF.

This clonotype appeared a few times. The V call is TRBV7-9, the J call TRBJ2-5, with TRBD1 matching over 9 bases. CDR3 length equals 14 residues. Germline CDR1 is SEHNR and CDR2 is FQNEAQ (reference sequence). Losses at the gene ends were 3 bases for V and 2 bases for J; bases not matched to a gene: 1. CDR3 coding DNA: TGTGCCAGCAGCTTCGGGACAGGGCAAGAGACCCAGTACTTC. Residues: CASSFGTGQETQYF.

This sequence joins TRBV3-1 and TRBJ1-2, with D hard to call. The V end was cut by 1 base, the J end by 3 bases, with 18 bases between. The CDR3 runs to 17 residues. CDR1 and CDR2 from the germline V gene are LGHDT and YNNKEL (reference sequence). The CDR3 protein is CASSQVIRRRADYGYTF. The CDR3 DNA follows: TGTGCCAGCAGCCAAGTGATACGGCGTCGCGCGGACTATGGCTACACCTTC.

A note on this clonotype: One junction end does not reproduce the germline sequence, and a read error may be involved. The chain has TRBV4-1 and TRBJ1-1, with 7 bases lining up with TRBD1. CDR3 length equals 15 residues. Per germline, CDR1 MGHRA and CDR2 YSYEKL. CDR3 in DNA: TGCGCCAGAAGCCAAGAAAGGGGGCAATACACTGAAGCTTTCTTT. This gives the protein CARSQERGQYTEAFF.

This clonotype was counted a few times. This chain's CDR3 is CASTDRRYTGELFF. The CDR3 nucleotides read TGCGCCAGCACCGACAGGCGTTACACCGGGGAGCTGTTTTTT. This chain joins TRBV5-1 and TRBJ2-2, with TRBD1 as a possible D gene (6 bases). The V and J ends lost 6 bases and 3 bases respectively, with 12 bases between them. Germline V gene data show CDR1 as SGHRS and CDR2 as YFSETQ. The CDR3 consists of 14 residues.

This clonotype was seen once. The chain has TRBV12-3 or TRBV12-4 and TRBJ2-7; 10 bases fit TRBD2. V was clipped by 5 bases and J by 3 bases; unmatched bases: 19. The length of the CDR3 is 19 residues. This CDR3 reads CASSPTLGLAEVGYYEQYF. CDR3 nucleotides: TGTGCCAGCAGTCCAACTCTCGGACTAGCGGAGGTGGGGTACTACGAGCAGTACTTC.